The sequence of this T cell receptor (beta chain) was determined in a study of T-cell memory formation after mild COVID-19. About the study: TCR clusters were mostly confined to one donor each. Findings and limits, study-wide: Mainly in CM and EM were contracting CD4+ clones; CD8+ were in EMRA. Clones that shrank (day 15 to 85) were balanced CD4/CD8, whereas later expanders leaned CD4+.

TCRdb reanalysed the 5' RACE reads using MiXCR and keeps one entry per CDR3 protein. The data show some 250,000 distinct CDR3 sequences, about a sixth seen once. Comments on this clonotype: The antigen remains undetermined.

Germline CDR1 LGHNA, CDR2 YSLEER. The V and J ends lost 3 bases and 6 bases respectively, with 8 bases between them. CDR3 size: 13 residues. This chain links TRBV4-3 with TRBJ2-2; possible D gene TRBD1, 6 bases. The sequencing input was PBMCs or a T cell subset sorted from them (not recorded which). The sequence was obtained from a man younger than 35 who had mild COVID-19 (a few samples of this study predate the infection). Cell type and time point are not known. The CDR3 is CASSQAGAGELFF. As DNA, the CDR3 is TGCGCCAGCAGCCAGGCAGGGGCCGGGGAGCTGTTTTTT.